Sequencing of this T cell receptor beta chain was carried out in a study of post-analysis software for immune sequencing data. Background on the study: Relapsing-remitting, secondary progressive and progressive-relapsing courses of multiple sclerosis were included. Study observations and caveats: Roughly 5 TRBV segments, including TRBV5-6, TRBV5-1 and TRBV20-1, were more frequent in patients than controls. Those samples that were prepared in the same batch co-clustered strongly by F measure. Significantly lower normalized Chao1 diversity was seen in multiple sclerosis patients than in controls.

A note on this clonotype: Its antigen remains unidentified.

Unique molecular identifiers featured in each of the TCR beta cDNA libraries. It was from roughly 1 to 10 million T cells that roughly 0.5 million cDNA molecules came. MiXCR, run by TCRdb on the PCR reads, gives a single entry per CDR3 protein. The sample comprises roughly 800,000 distinct CDR3 sequences, around 27% of which are singletons, and 0.55% to 0.65% rests with the top ten. CDR1 is SGHTA and CDR2 is FQGNSA in the germline V gene. The junction had 3 bases not matched to a gene; V was cut back by 4 bases and J by 3 bases. This CDR3 is 14 amino acids long. The source of this sequence is a girl between 10 and 17 years old with multiple sclerosis. The gene calls are TRBV7-2 and TRBJ2-7, with TRBD1 matching 10 bases. Source material: blood. The CDR3 spells CASSWGTGVYEQYF. CDR3 sequence (DNA): TGTGCCAGCAGCTGGGGGACAGGGGTCTACGAGCAGTACTTC.